This is a list of T cell receptor beta chains from one sample in a study of regulatory T cells in long-lasting Graves disease. Via MiXCR, TCRdb re-called the multiplex PCR reads, giving one row per CDR3 protein. The sample consists of around 460,000 distinct CDR3 sequences, 22% of them appearing once. The source was peripheral blood mononuclear cells (PBMCs), collected when the disease was refractory, from a patient treated with antithyroid drugs. The receptors come from a female donor with Graves disease. Each CDR3 is given with its conserved first and last residue. Each record gives: V gene, J gene, D gene, clone size, CDR3 length, CDR3 protein, CDR3 DNA. D genes are given only for firm matches. For some rows the clone size is stated as once, few or many, or as a class when expanded; others skip it.

V gene: TRBV20-1
J gene: TRBJ1-2
D gene: -
clone size: many
CDR3 length: 14
CDR3 protein: CSAREGGRNLGYTF
CDR3 DNA: TGCAGTGCTAGAGAGGGCGGGCGGAATTTGGGCTACACCTTC

V gene: TRBV12-3/TRBV12-4
J gene: TRBJ1-1
D gene: -
clone size: few
CDR3 length: 12
CDR3 protein: CASSRAPTEAFF
CDR3 DNA: TGTGCCAGCAGCAGGGCACCCACTGAAGCTTTCTTT

V gene: TRBV27
J gene: TRBJ2-5
D gene: TRBD1
clone size: -
CDR3 length: 16
CDR3 protein: CASSRTATGYQETQYF
CDR3 DNA: TGTGCCAGCAGTCGGACAGCGACAGGGTACCAAGAGACCCAGTACTTC

V gene: TRBV19
J gene: TRBJ1-6
D gene: -
clone size: few
CDR3 length: 13
CDR3 protein: CASSTDRNSPLHF
CDR3 DNA: TGTGCCAGTAGTACCGACAGGAATTCACCCCTCCACTTT

V gene: TRBV6-2/TRBV6-3
J gene: TRBJ2-6
D gene: -
clone size: -
CDR3 length: 17
CDR3 protein: CASSYGSEPSGANVLTF
CDR3 DNA: TGTGCCAGCAGTTACGGGTCAGAGCCCTCTGGGGCCAACGTCCTGACTTTC

V gene: TRBV5-1
J gene: TRBJ1-2
D gene: -
clone size: many
CDR3 length: 12
CDR3 protein: CASQGTTHGYTF
CDR3 DNA: TGCGCCAGCCAGGGGACCACGCACGGCTACACCTTC

V gene: TRBV27
J gene: TRBJ1-2
D gene: -
clone size: many
CDR3 length: 13
CDR3 protein: CASSLGRAAGYTF
CDR3 DNA: TGTGCCAGCAGTTTGGGCAGGGCCGCTGGCTACACCTTC

V gene: TRBV6-2/TRBV6-3
J gene: TRBJ1-2
D gene: -
clone size: many
CDR3 length: 13
CDR3 protein: CASSLGGVYDYTF
CDR3 DNA: TGTGCCAGCAGTCTCGGGGGGGTTTATGACTACACCTTC

V gene: TRBV10-3
J gene: TRBJ1-1
D gene: -
clone size: -
CDR3 length: 14
CDR3 protein: CAISAQGSGTEAFF
CDR3 DNA: TGTGCCATCAGTGCTCAGGGATCCGGAACTGAAGCTTTCTTT

V gene: TRBV6-4
J gene: TRBJ1-6
D gene: -
clone size: -
CDR3 length: 16
CDR3 protein: CASSATASSYNSPLHF
CDR3 DNA: TGTGCCAGCAGTGCGACAGCGAGCTCCTATAATTCACCCCTCCACTTT

V gene: TRBV15
J gene: TRBJ2-7
D gene: -
clone size: many
CDR3 length: 18
CDR3 protein: CATSRSASDFVPPYEQYF
CDR3 DNA: TGTGCCACCAGCAGATCAGCTAGCGACTTCGTACCCCCCTACGAGCAGTACTTC

V gene: TRBV19
J gene: TRBJ2-5
D gene: -
clone size: -
CDR3 length: 15
CDR3 protein: CASSIVRGAGETQYF
CDR3 DNA: TGTGCCAGTAGTATAGTAAGGGGGGCCGGGGAGACCCAGTACTTC

V gene: TRBV20-1
J gene: TRBJ2-7
D gene: -
clone size: -
CDR3 length: 15
CDR3 protein: CSARARGDPSYEQYF
CDR3 DNA: TGCAGTGCTAGAGCAAGGGGGGACCCTTCCTACGAGCAGTACTTC

V gene: TRBV27
J gene: TRBJ2-7
D gene: -
clone size: -
CDR3 length: 14
CDR3 protein: CASSLRGHQYEQYF
CDR3 DNA: TGTGCCAGCAGTTTACGCGGACACCAGTACGAGCAGTACTTC

V gene: TRBV6-5
J gene: TRBJ2-5
D gene: -
clone size: many
CDR3 length: 11
CDR3 protein: CASSYAKTQYF
CDR3 DNA: TGTGCCAGCAGTTACGCCAAGACCCAGTACTTC

V gene: TRBV13
J gene: TRBJ1-4
D gene: -
clone size: many
CDR3 length: 13
CDR3 protein: CASSLSGVEKLFF
CDR3 DNA: TGTGCCAGCAGCTTGAGCGGGGTAGAAAAACTGTTTTTT

V gene: TRBV6-2/TRBV6-3
J gene: TRBJ1-2
D gene: TRBD1
clone size: many
CDR3 length: 16
CDR3 protein: CASSRGGEGGNYGYTF
CDR3 DNA: TGTGCCAGCAGTCGCGGGGGGGAAGGGGGCAACTATGGCTACACCTTC

V gene: TRBV27
J gene: TRBJ2-7
D gene: -
clone size: many
CDR3 length: 11
CDR3 protein: CASRTLHEQYF
CDR3 DNA: TGTGCCAGCAGAACACTCCACGAGCAGTACTTC

V gene: TRBV6-2/TRBV6-3
J gene: TRBJ2-1
D gene: -
clone size: -
CDR3 length: 13
CDR3 protein: CASSGVSYNEQFF
CDR3 DNA: TGTGCCAGCAGCGGGGTATCCTACAATGAGCAGTTCTTC

V gene: TRBV12-3/TRBV12-4
J gene: TRBJ2-1
D gene: -
clone size: -
CDR3 length: 14
CDR3 protein: CASSPSVLGNEQFF
CDR3 DNA: TGTGCCAGCAGTCCATCGGTACTAGGAAATGAGCAGTTCTTC

V gene: TRBV19
J gene: TRBJ2-2
D gene: -
clone size: -
CDR3 length: 15
CDR3 protein: CASSIPAANTGELFF
CDR3 DNA: TGTGCCAGTAGTATACCCGCGGCGAACACCGGGGAGCTGTTTTTT

V gene: TRBV7-9
J gene: TRBJ2-2
D gene: -
clone size: -
CDR3 length: 16
CDR3 protein: CASSLARGGWAGELFF
CDR3 DNA: TGTGCCAGCAGCTTAGCGCGAGGAGGATGGGCCGGGGAGCTGTTTTTT

V gene: TRBV6-2/TRBV6-3
J gene: TRBJ2-2
D gene: -
clone size: few
CDR3 length: 15
CDR3 protein: CASSSDMSGTGELFF
CDR3 DNA: TGTGCCAGCAGTTCCGACATGTCAGGGACCGGGGAGCTGTTTTTT

V gene: TRBV28
J gene: TRBJ2-5
D gene: TRBD2
clone size: many
CDR3 length: 19
CDR3 protein: CASSPTWRAGDLYQETQYF
CDR3 DNA: TGTGCCAGCAGTCCCACCTGGCGAGCGGGGGATTTGTACCAAGAGACCCAGTACTTC

V gene: TRBV7-2
J gene: TRBJ1-6
D gene: -
clone size: many
CDR3 length: 13
CDR3 protein: CASSLSPLSPLHF
CDR3 DNA: TGTGCCAGCAGCCTTTCTCCCCTTTCACCCCTCCACTTT

V gene: TRBV30
J gene: TRBJ2-5
D gene: -
clone size: -
CDR3 length: 13
CDR3 protein: CAWSGGIQETQYF
CDR3 DNA: TGTGCCTGGAGTGGGGGCATCCAAGAGACCCAGTACTTC

V gene: TRBV20-1
J gene: TRBJ2-7
D gene: -
clone size: few
CDR3 length: 16
CDR3 protein: CSARDGGTPDGYEQYF
CDR3 DNA: TGCAGTGCTAGAGATGGGGGGACGCCAGACGGGTACGAGCAGTACTTC

V gene: TRBV9
J gene: TRBJ1-2
D gene: -
clone size: few
CDR3 length: 15
CDR3 protein: CASSGATAAPDGYTF
CDR3 DNA: TGTGCCAGCAGCGGGGCTACGGCGGCTCCGGATGGCTACACCTTC

V gene: TRBV10-3
J gene: TRBJ2-5
D gene: -
clone size: -
CDR3 length: 16
CDR3 protein: CAISVAGRGNQETQYF
CDR3 DNA: TGTGCCATCAGTGTCGCGGGTCGAGGAAACCAAGAGACCCAGTACTTC

V gene: TRBV11-2
J gene: TRBJ1-1
D gene: -
clone size: many
CDR3 length: 16
CDR3 protein: CASSLRPRMVNTEAFF
CDR3 DNA: TGTGCCAGCAGCTTAAGACCCAGGATGGTGAACACTGAAGCTTTCTTT

V gene: TRBV12-3/TRBV12-4
J gene: TRBJ1-1
D gene: -
clone size: many
CDR3 length: 14
CDR3 protein: CASGGVLVRTEAFF
CDR3 DNA: TGTGCCAGCGGGGGGGTTCTAGTTCGGACTGAAGCTTTCTTT

V gene: TRBV14
J gene: TRBJ1-3
D gene: -
clone size: once
CDR3 length: 15
CDR3 protein: CASSQTGTPGNTIYF
CDR3 DNA: TGTGCCAGCAGCCAGACCGGGACTCCCGGAAACACCATATATTTT

V gene: TRBV2
J gene: TRBJ1-2
D gene: -
clone size: many
CDR3 length: 13
CDR3 protein: CASTIQGGMGYTF
CDR3 DNA: TGTGCCAGCACCATACAGGGAGGTATGGGCTACACCTTC

V gene: TRBV6-2/TRBV6-3
J gene: TRBJ2-7
D gene: TRBD1
clone size: few
CDR3 length: 15
CDR3 protein: CASSYSDRATYEQYF
CDR3 DNA: TGTGCCAGCAGTTACTCAGACAGGGCCACCTACGAGCAGTACTTC

V gene: TRBV20-1
J gene: TRBJ1-1
D gene: -
clone size: few
CDR3 length: 15
CDR3 protein: CSARDFRAMNTEAFF
CDR3 DNA: TGCAGTGCTAGAGATTTCCGGGCCATGAACACTGAAGCTTTCTTT

V gene: TRBV5-1
J gene: TRBJ1-1
D gene: -
clone size: -
CDR3 length: 17
CDR3 protein: CASSLAPRESLNTEAFF
CDR3 DNA: TGCGCCAGCAGCTTGGCGCCAAGGGAATCCCTGAACACTGAAGCTTTCTTT

V gene: TRBV28
J gene: TRBJ2-7
D gene: TRBD2
clone size: many
CDR3 length: 14
CDR3 protein: CASSLASGVSEQYF
CDR3 DNA: TGTGCCAGCAGTTTAGCTAGCGGGGTCTCCGAGCAGTACTTC

V gene: TRBV28
J gene: TRBJ2-5
D gene: TRBD1
clone size: many
CDR3 length: 13
CDR3 protein: CASRKTGQETQYF
CDR3 DNA: TGTGCCAGCAGGAAGACAGGGCAAGAGACCCAGTACTTC

V gene: TRBV5-5
J gene: TRBJ1-6
D gene: -
clone size: many
CDR3 length: 15
CDR3 protein: CASSLLGAGNSPLHF
CDR3 DNA: TGTGCCAGCAGCTTGTTGGGGGCAGGTAATTCACCCCTCCACTTT

V gene: TRBV24-1
J gene: TRBJ2-5
D gene: -
clone size: many
CDR3 length: 14
CDR3 protein: CATSEMDFGETQYF
CDR3 DNA: TGTGCCACCAGTGAGATGGATTTCGGAGAGACCCAGTACTTC

V gene: TRBV7-3
J gene: TRBJ2-3
D gene: TRBD2
clone size: -
CDR3 length: 16
CDR3 protein: CASSSRLAGSTDTQYF
CDR3 DNA: TGTGCCAGCAGCTCAAGACTAGCGGGGAGCACAGATACGCAGTATTTT

V gene: TRBV12-3/TRBV12-4
J gene: TRBJ1-6
D gene: -
clone size: many
CDR3 length: 15
CDR3 protein: CASSLGGEGNSPLHF
CDR3 DNA: TGTGCCAGCAGTTTAGGGGGTGAAGGGAATTCACCCCTCCACTTT

V gene: TRBV19
J gene: TRBJ1-1
D gene: -
clone size: -
CDR3 length: 13
CDR3 protein: CASRVQGIAEAFF
CDR3 DNA: TGTGCCAGTAGGGTCCAGGGGATCGCTGAAGCTTTCTTT

V gene: TRBV15
J gene: TRBJ2-7
D gene: -
clone size: -
CDR3 length: 14
CDR3 protein: CATSTWDGAYEQYF
CDR3 DNA: TGTGCCACCAGCACCTGGGACGGAGCCTACGAGCAGTACTTC

V gene: TRBV7-6
J gene: TRBJ1-2
D gene: -
clone size: -
CDR3 length: 14
CDR3 protein: CASSPGGSNYGYTF
CDR3 DNA: TGTGCCAGCAGCCCCGGGGGGTCGAACTATGGCTACACCTTC

V gene: TRBV6-1
J gene: TRBJ1-1
D gene: TRBD1
clone size: many
CDR3 length: 15
CDR3 protein: CASSAHRGERTEAFF
CDR3 DNA: TGTGCCAGCAGTGCCCACAGGGGGGAAAGGACTGAAGCTTTCTTT

V gene: TRBV20-1
J gene: TRBJ2-5
D gene: -
clone size: many
CDR3 length: 14
CDR3 protein: CSATTGLLGETQYF
CDR3 DNA: TGCAGTGCCACGACGGGATTGCTAGGGGAGACCCAGTACTTC

V gene: TRBV12-3/TRBV12-4
J gene: TRBJ1-5
D gene: -
clone size: many
CDR3 length: 14
CDR3 protein: CASSLAGVRQPQHF
CDR3 DNA: TGTGCCAGCAGTTTAGCGGGGGTCCGCCAGCCCCAGCATTTT

V gene: TRBV24-1
J gene: TRBJ2-5
D gene: -
clone size: -
CDR3 length: 12
CDR3 protein: CATRGVQETQYF
CDR3 DNA: TGTGCCACCAGGGGGGTCCAAGAGACCCAGTACTTC

V gene: TRBV27
J gene: TRBJ1-5
D gene: -
clone size: many
CDR3 length: 15
CDR3 protein: CASSRTWLRNQPQHF
CDR3 DNA: TGTGCCAGCAGTCGAACATGGCTGCGCAATCAGCCCCAGCATTTT

V gene: TRBV6-2/TRBV6-3
J gene: TRBJ2-5
D gene: TRBD2
clone size: many
CDR3 length: 14
CDR3 protein: CASSEAGGAQTQYF
CDR3 DNA: TGTGCCAGCAGTGAAGCGGGGGGGGCGCAGACCCAGTACTTC

V gene: TRBV30
J gene: TRBJ2-2
D gene: -
clone size: -
CDR3 length: 17
CDR3 protein: CAWMSPRWVMNTGELFF
CDR3 DNA: TGTGCCTGGATGTCCCCACGATGGGTAATGAACACCGGGGAGCTGTTTTTT

V gene: TRBV11-2
J gene: TRBJ1-5
D gene: -
clone size: many
CDR3 length: 15
CDR3 protein: CASSLRGYSNQPQHF
CDR3 DNA: TGTGCCAGCAGCTTACGGGGGTATAGCAATCAGCCCCAGCATTTT

V gene: TRBV5-1
J gene: TRBJ2-7
D gene: -
clone size: -
CDR3 length: 13
CDR3 protein: CASSLGSAYEQYF
CDR3 DNA: TGCGCCAGCAGCTTGGGGTCAGCCTACGAGCAGTACTTC